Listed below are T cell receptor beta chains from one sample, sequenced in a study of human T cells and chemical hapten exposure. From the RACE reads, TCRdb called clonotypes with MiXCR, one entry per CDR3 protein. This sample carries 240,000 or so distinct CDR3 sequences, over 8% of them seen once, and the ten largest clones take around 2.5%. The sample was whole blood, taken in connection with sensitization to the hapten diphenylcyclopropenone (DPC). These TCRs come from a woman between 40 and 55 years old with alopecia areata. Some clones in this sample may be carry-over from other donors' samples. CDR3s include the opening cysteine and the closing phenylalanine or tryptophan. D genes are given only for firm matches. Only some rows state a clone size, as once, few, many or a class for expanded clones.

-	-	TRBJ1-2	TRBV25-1	TGTGCCAGCAGTGCAGAAATAACAGGGTGGGATGGCTACACCTTC	CASSAEITGWDGYTF
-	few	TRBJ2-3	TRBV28	TGTGCCAGCAGTTTCATCCGGCCCTCCGTGGATACGCAGTATTTT	CASSFIRPSVDTQYF
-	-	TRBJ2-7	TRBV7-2	TGTGCCAGCAGCCCCGGGATTTCCTCCTACGAGCAGTACTTC	CASSPGISSYEQYF
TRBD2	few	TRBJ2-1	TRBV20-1	TGCAGTGCTAGAGGCCGGCGGGAGCGATACAATGAGCAGTTCTTC	CSARGRRERYNEQFF
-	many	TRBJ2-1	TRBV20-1	TGCAGTGCTAGACAAGGGAACAATGAGCAGTTCTTC	CSARQGNNEQFF
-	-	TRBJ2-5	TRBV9	TGTGCCAGCTTTTTGGCGTGCCAAGAGACCCAGTACTTC	CASFLACQETQYF
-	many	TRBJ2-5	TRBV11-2	TGTGCCAGCAGCACGCATCAGACCCAGTACTTC	CASSTHQTQYF
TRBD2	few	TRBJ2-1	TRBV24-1	TGTGCCACCAGTGATCCCACCTTAGCGGGAGGGTATGAGCAGTTCTTC	CATSDPTLAGGYEQFF
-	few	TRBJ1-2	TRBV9	TGTGCCAGCAGCTCCGACTACGGAAAGGGGTACTATGGCTACACCTTC	CASSSDYGKGYYGYTF
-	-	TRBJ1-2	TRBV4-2	TGTGCCAGCAGCCAGGCAGAGTTGGCAGGGGCTGGCTATGGCTACACCTTC	CASSQAELAGAGYGYTF
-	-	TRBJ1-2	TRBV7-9	TGTGCCAGCAGCAGAAGCCCCACAGAGGACTATGGCTACACCTTC	CASSRSPTEDYGYTF
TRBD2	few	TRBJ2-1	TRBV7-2	TGTGCCAGCAGCGACAGACCGGGACTAGTTTACGGTGAGCAGTTCTTC	CASSDRPGLVYGEQFF
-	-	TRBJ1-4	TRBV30	TGTGCCTGGCGAAACAGGGTGATGGATGAAAAACTGTTTTTT	CAWRNRVMDEKLFF
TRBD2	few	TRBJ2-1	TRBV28	TGTGCCAGCAGTTTATTAGGCCTAGCGGGAGTGACGGAGCAGTTCTTC	CASSLLGLAGVTEQFF
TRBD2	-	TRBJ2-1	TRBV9	TGTGCCAGCAGCGTCGAGGGGCTAGCGGGAACCTACAATGAGCAGTTCTTC	CASSVEGLAGTYNEQFF
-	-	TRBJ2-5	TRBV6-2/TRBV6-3	TGTGCCAGCAGTTACTCAAGGGAGGAGGCTAGCGAGCAAGAGACCCAGTACTTC	CASSYSREEASEQETQYF
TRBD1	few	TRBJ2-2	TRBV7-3	TGTGCCAGCAGCTTAGTAGGGGGCGGCACCGGGGAGCTGTTTTTT	CASSLVGGGTGELFF
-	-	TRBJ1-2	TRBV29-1	TGCAGCGTTGCAGTGGGGCACCAGGCCAGGTATGGCTACACCTTC	CSVAVGHQARYGYTF
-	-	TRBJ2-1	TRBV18	TGTGCCAGCTCACCCTTGACAGTGTTCTACAATGAGCAGTTCTTC	CASSPLTVFYNEQFF
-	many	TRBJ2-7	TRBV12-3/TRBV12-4	TGTGCCAGCAGTCGTTATCAGTCCTACGAGCAGTACTTC	CASSRYQSYEQYF
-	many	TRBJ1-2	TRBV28	TGTGCCAGCAGTTTAGGGCGCACGCTCTATGGCTACACCTTC	CASSLGRTLYGYTF
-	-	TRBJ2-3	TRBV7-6	TGTGCCAGCAGCTCCCGAGGTGACCTACCTAGCACAGATACGCAGTATTTT	CASSSRGDLPSTDTQYF
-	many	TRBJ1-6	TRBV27	TGTGCCAGCAGTCGGACGGGTAATTCACCCCTCCACTTT	CASSRTGNSPLHF
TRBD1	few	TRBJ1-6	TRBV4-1	TGCGCCAGCAGCCAGGGACAGAGCTCCTATAATTCACCCCTCCACTTT	CASSQGQSSYNSPLHF
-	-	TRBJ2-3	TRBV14	TGTGCCAGCAGCCAAGAGTGGAGACCGAGATTTTCTAGCACAGATACGCAGTATTTT	CASSQEWRPRFSSTDTQYF
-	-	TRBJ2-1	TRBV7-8	TGTGCCAGCAGCGGGACACCTTACTACAATGAGCAGTTCTTC	CASSGTPYYNEQFF
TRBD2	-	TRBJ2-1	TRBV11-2	TGTGCCAGCAGCCCCAAACTAGCGGGAGATAATGAGCAGTTCTTC	CASSPKLAGDNEQFF
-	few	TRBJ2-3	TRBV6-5	TGTGCCAGCAGTTCCACCACCGACTCTCAGCGGCGAAGCACAGATACGCAGTATTTT	CASSSTTDSQRRSTDTQYF
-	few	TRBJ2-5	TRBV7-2	TGTGCCAGCAAAAATTTGCGGCAAGGGACCCAGTACTTC	CASKNLRQGTQYF
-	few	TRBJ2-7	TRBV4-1	TGCGCCAGCAGCCAAGCAACCGGGTTTCCCTACGAGCAGTACTTC	CASSQATGFPYEQYF
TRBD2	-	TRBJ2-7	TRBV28	TGTGCCAGCAGCCAGGTCGGACTAGCGGGAGAAGAGCAGTACTTC	CASSQVGLAGEEQYF
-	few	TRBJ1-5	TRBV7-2	TGTGCCAGCAGGGAAACCTTAACGGTGGGCAATCAGCCCCAGCATTTT	CASRETLTVGNQPQHF
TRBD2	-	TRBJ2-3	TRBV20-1	TGCAGTGCCCCCCGGACTAGCGGGAACGCAGATACGCAGTATTTT	CSAPRTSGNADTQYF
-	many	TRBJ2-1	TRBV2	TGTGCCAGCAGTGAAGACGGGCACAATGAGCAGTTCTTC	CASSEDGHNEQFF
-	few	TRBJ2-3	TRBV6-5	TGTGCCAGCAGTACCGGGGGCCCTACTAGCACAGATACGCAGTATTTT	CASSTGGPTSTDTQYF
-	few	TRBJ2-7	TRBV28	TGTGCCAGCCGACAGGCGACATTCTACGAGCAGTACTTC	CASRQATFYEQYF
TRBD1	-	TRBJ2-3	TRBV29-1	TGCAGCGTTGAAGGACAGGGGGTGCTCACAGATACGCAGTATTTT	CSVEGQGVLTDTQYF
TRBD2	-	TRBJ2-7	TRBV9	TGTGCCAGCAGCGTAGGAGCGGGGGGGCTCTACGAGCAGTACTTC	CASSVGAGGLYEQYF
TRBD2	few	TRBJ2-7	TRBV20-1	TGCAGTGCTAGAGCCACCGGGACTAGTTCGAGCGAGCAGTACTTC	CSARATGTSSSEQYF
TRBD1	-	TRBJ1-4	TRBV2	TGTGCCAGCAGCGGACAGGGAAGAACTGGAAAACTGTTTTTT	CASSGQGRTGKLFF
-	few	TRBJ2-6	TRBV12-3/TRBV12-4	TGTGCCAGCAGTTTCGGGACTGGGGCCAACGTCCTGACTTTC	CASSFGTGANVLTF
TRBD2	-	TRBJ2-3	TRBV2	TGTGCCAGCAGTGCGACGGGACTAGCGTCGAGGGCGTCAGATACGCAGTATTTT	CASSATGLASRASDTQYF
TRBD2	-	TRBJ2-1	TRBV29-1	TGCAGCGTTGTAAGCGGGAGTAGGGGCAATGAGCAGTTCTTC	CSVVSGSRGNEQFF
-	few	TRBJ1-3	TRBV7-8	TGTGCCAGCAGCTTAGGGGGACGGATCTCTGGAAACACCATATATTTT	CASSLGGRISGNTIYF
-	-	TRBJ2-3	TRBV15	TGTGCCACCAGCAGAGACAGGCTGGATACGCAGTATTTT	CATSRDRLDTQYF
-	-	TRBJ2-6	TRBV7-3	TGTGCCAGCAGCTCCTTCCAGGGAGGAGCCAACGTCCTGACTTTC	CASSSFQGGANVLTF
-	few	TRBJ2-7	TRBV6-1	TGTGCCAGCAGCCACAGGGAGCAGTACTTC	CASSHREQYF
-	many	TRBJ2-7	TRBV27	TGTGCCAGCAGCCGGGACGGGTCCTACGAGCAGTACTTC	CASSRDGSYEQYF
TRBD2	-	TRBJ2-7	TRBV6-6	TGTGCCAGCAGTTACGGACTAGCGGGCGAGCAGTACTTC	CASSYGLAGEQYF
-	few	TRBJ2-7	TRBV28	TGTGCCAGCAGTTTACAGGGTACAACATCCTACGAGCAGTACTTC	CASSLQGTTSYEQYF
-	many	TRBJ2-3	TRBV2	TGTGCCAGCTTGCTGGGCCACACAGATACGCAGTATTTT	CASLLGHTDTQYF
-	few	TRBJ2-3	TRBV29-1	TGCGGGGCGGGGTTGTCAGATACGCAGTATTTT	CGAGLSDTQYF
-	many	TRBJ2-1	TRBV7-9	TGTGCCAGCAGCCCTCCGGGACTCCGGTCAAACGAGCAGTTCTTC	CASSPPGLRSNEQFF
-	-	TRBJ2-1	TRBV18	TGTGCCAGCTCACCGCAGACGACGAGTTACCATGAGCAGTTCTTC	CASSPQTTSYHEQFF
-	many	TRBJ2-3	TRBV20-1	TGCAGTGCTCGGGCTTCCAACTCAGATACGCAGTATTTT	CSARASNSDTQYF
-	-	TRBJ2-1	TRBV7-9	TGTGCCAGCGTCGGGAGAACCTGGAATGAGCAGTTCTTC	CASVGRTWNEQFF
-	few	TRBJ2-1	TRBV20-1	TGCAGTGCTAGACAGGGCTCAGGTTACAATGAGCAGTTCTTC	CSARQGSGYNEQFF